This TCR beta chain stems from a study of T cell responses to AZD1222 COVID-19 vaccine. CDR1 SGHTA and CDR2 FQGTGA come from the germline V gene. The CDR3 runs to 15 residues. Trimming took 2 bases from V and 7 from J; bases not matched to a gene: 7. The study's findings and limits: Clonal diversity was possibly underestimated, and white British individuals and females predominated among donors.

The table came from immunoSEQ multiplex PCR; TCRdb's copy has only in-frame clones and leaves some out. The sample shows 110,000 to 150,000 clones, around 92% of them seen only once. For this clone: Its antigen is not identified.

The source of this sequence is an adult who had recovered from COVID-19. V and J are TRBV7-3 and TRBJ2-1; 8 nucleotides line up with TRBD2. This specimen consisted of peripheral blood, obtained after recovery from COVID-19. The CDR3 protein is CASSLGGRSRNEQFF. The CDR3 DNA reads as TGTGCCAGCAGCTTAGGCGGGAGGAGTAGGAATGAGCAGTTCTTC.